One and the same sample provided the 21 T cell receptor beta chains below, sequenced in a study of shared clonotypes between healthy human individuals. This table comes from immunoSEQ multiplex PCR, and its TCRdb copy is limited to in-frame clones, with some not included. The profile shows some 2,100,000 clones, 90% to 96% of them singletons. The sample consisted of naive CD4+ T cells sorted from blood. Subset described: CD45RA+ positively selected. The source of these receptors is a man between 18 and 29 years old in good health.

Concerning this clone itself: Compared with germline, one end of the junction differs, possibly owing to a read error. The chain is built from TRBV29-1 and TRBJ2-4; tentatively, D is TRBD2 (6 bases). The CDR3 covers 13 residues. Germline-derived CDR1 and CDR2 are SQVTM and ANQGSEA. CDR3 bases: TGCAGCGTCGAAGGAGGGGCCAAAAACATTCAGTACTTC. Its protein product is CSVEGGAKNIQYF. Full variable domain (outside the CDR3, taken from reference TRBV29-1 and TRBJ2-4): SAVISQKPSRDICQRGTSLTIQCQVDSQVTMMFWYRQQPGQSLTLIATANQGSEATYESGFVIDKFPISRPNLTFSTLTVSNMSPEDSSIYLCSVEGGAKNIQYFGAGTRLSVL.

This sequence joins TRBV2 and TRBJ2-3; 8 bases align to TRBD2. V lost 3 bases, J lost 2 bases, and 1 base stayed unmatched. CDR1 is SNHLY and CDR2 is FYNNEI in the germline V gene. This CDR3 has 14 residues. CDR3 in DNA: TGTGCCAGCAGTGAGGGACTAGTCACAGATACGCAGTATTTT. Translated: CASSEGLVTDTQYF.

The V call is TRBV9, the J call TRBJ2-1, with 11 positions matching TRBD2. The CDR3 sequence is 16 residues long. The germline V gene has CDR1 SGDLS and CDR2 YYNGEE. The J segment lost 3 bases and the V segment lost 4 bases, leaving 6 bases of the junction unmatched. Here the CDR3 reads CASSPLGLAVYNEQFF. CDR3 bases: TGTGCCAGCAGCCCATTGGGACTAGCGGTCTACAATGAGCAGTTCTTC. Combining the CDR3 with reference TRBV9 and TRBJ2-1 gives the whole variable domain DSGVTQTPKHLITATGQRVTLRCSPRSGDLSVYWYQQSLDQGLQFLIQYYNGEERAKGNILERFSAQQFPDLHSELNLSSLELGDSALYFCASSPLGLAVYNEQFFGPGTRLTVL.

This chain uses TRBV28 with TRBJ2-7; D gene unclear. The CDR3 length is 14 residues. Trimming stripped 3 bases from V and 1 base from J, with 10 bases between. Germline loops: CDR1 MDHEN, CDR2 SYDVKM. Written as DNA, the CDR3 is TGTGCCAGCAGTTTGCGCCAGATTTCCTACGAGCAGTACTTC. Amino acids: CASSLRQISYEQYF.

This chain links TRBV5-1 with TRBJ2-5, with D perhaps assigned TRBD1 or TRBD2 (5 bases each). V was cut by 4 bases and J by 5 bases, with 18 bases left in between. CDR1 is SGHRS and CDR2 is YFSETQ in the germline V gene. This CDR3 region has 15 residues. CDR3 sequence reads: CASSKQERGAETQYF. DNA for the CDR3: TGCGCCAGCAGCAAACAGGAACGGGGCGCGGAGACCCAGTACTTC.

V is TRBV4-3 and J is TRBJ2-7; 10 positions agree with TRBD1. CDR3 length: 15 residues. Germline trimming cut 3 bases from V and 4 bases from J; bases unmatched to any gene: 6. The germline V gene has CDR1 LGHNA and CDR2 YSLEER. DNA of the CDR3: TGCGCCAGCAGCCAGGACAGGGGGACGATATACGAGCAGTACTTC. Protein: CASSQDRGTIYEQYF.

This sequence joins TRBV7-2 and TRBJ2-3; 7 positions match TRBD2. J gave up 4 bases and V 5 bases, and 9 bases lay outside the gene matches. Looked up from germline, CDR1 is SGHTA and CDR2 is FQGNSA. The CDR3 runs to 15 residues. The CDR3 coding sequence is TGTGCCAGCAGCCCCAATCGGGCGGGAGCAGATACGCAGTATTTT. Residues: CASSPNRAGADTQYF.

This chain uses TRBV9 with TRBJ1-1; D remains unclear. CDR1 and CDR2 (germline): SGDLS, YYNGEE. The V end was cut by 0 bases, the J end by 7 bases, with 7 bases between. The CDR3 runs to 12 residues. The CDR3 protein is CASSVGEGEAFF. DNA for the CDR3: TGTGCCAGCAGCGTAGGGGAAGGTGAAGCTTTCTTT.

J is TRBJ1-4 and V is TRBV10-1; possible D gene TRBD1, 5 bases. The CDR3 contains 11 residues. V was cut by 3 bases and J by 15 bases, with 11 bases left in between. Germline V CDR1 and CDR2: WNHNN, SYGVQD (reference sequence). For the CDR3, the DNA is TGCGCCAGCAGTGATGTGACAGAGGTGTTTTTT. It specifies CASSDVTEVFF.

The chain joins TRBV6-5 to TRBJ2-7, with TRBD1 matching 10 bases. The CDR3 covers 15 residues. Germline V gives CDR1 MNHEY, CDR2 SVGAGI. The J segment lost 4 bases and the V segment lost 0 bases, leaving 3 bases of the junction unmatched. CDR3 in DNA: TGTGCCAGCAGTTACTCGGGACAGGGGAGGTACGAGCAGTACTTC. This codes for CASSYSGQGRYEQYF.

V and J are TRBV18 and TRBJ1-1, with D unclear. V lost 4 bases, J lost 5 bases, and 8 bases lay in between. CDR1 is KGHSH and CDR2 is LQKENI in the germline V gene. The CDR3 is 12 amino acids. Here the CDR3 DNA reads TGTGCCAGCTCACGTCTGAGGACTGAAGCTTTCTTT. Translated, it gives CASSRLRTEAFF.

The rearrangement joins TRBV6-5 to TRBJ2-3, with D perhaps matching TRBD2 (6 bases). CDR1 is MNHEY, CDR2 SVGAGI, per germline. CDR3 size: 14 residues. Trimming shortened V by 8 bases and J by 3 bases, and 15 bases separated the two germline ends. The CDR3 is CASGRRARTDTQYF. CDR3 nucleotide sequence: TGTGCCAGCGGAAGGAGGGCGCGGACAGATACGCAGTATTTT.

The rearrangement links TRBV5-6 to TRBJ1-2; 7 bases agree with TRBD1. Trimming took 2 bases from V and 4 from J; bases not matched to a gene: 5. The CDR3 is 14 residues long. The V gene's germline CDR1 is SGHDT and CDR2 YYEEEE. CDR3 sequence (DNA): TGTGCCAGCAGCTTACCAGGGGGGGCCTATGGCTACACCTTC. Translated, it gives CASSLPGGAYGYTF.

V gene TRBV28 combines with J gene TRBJ1-1; D unresolved. With 4 bases removed from V and 6 bases from J, the gap between germline ends came to 9 bases. The CDR3 length is 12 residues. Germline loops: CDR1 MDHEN, CDR2 SYDVKM. The CDR3 nucleotides read TGTGCCAGCAGTTCCGCGGCAGCTGAAGCTTTCTTT. This encodes CASSSAAAEAFF.

The J gene is TRBJ2-1, the V gene TRBV6-1; D is uncertain. CDR1 and CDR2 from the germline V gene are MNHNS and SASEGT. Deletions cut 4 bases from V and 6 bases from J, with 10 bases between. The CDR3 contains 13 residues. DNA of the CDR3: TGTGCCAGCAGTGGGGTGCGCAGCAATGAGCAGTTCTTC. Translation gives CASSGVRSNEQFF.

The V and J genes are TRBV10-3 and TRBJ2-7; D possibly corresponds to TRBD2 (6 bases). Germline values: CDR1 ENHRY, CDR2 SYGVKD. This CDR3 is built from 13 residues. Trimming cost V 3 bases and J 6 bases, with 12 bases left between them. The CDR3 sequence: CAISDRDSGEQYF. In DNA form, the CDR3 reads TGTGCCATCAGTGACAGGGACTCTGGCGAGCAGTACTTC.

The J gene is TRBJ2-1, the V gene TRBV5-1; no reliable D call. In germline, CDR1 is SGHRS, CDR2 YFSETQ. The CDR3 is 12 amino acids. Trimming removed 4 bases at V and 6 bases at J, with 8 bases between. The CDR3 here is CASSPPSNEQFF. Here the CDR3 DNA reads TGCGCCAGCAGCCCCCCTAGCAATGAGCAGTTCTTC. Filled out from reference TRBV5-1 and TRBJ2-1, the complete variable domain reads KAGVTQTPRYLIKTRGQQVTLSCSPISGHRSVSWYQQTPGQGLQFLFEYFSETQRNKGNFPGRFSGRQFSNSRSEMNVSTLELGDSALYLCASSPPSNEQFFGPGTRLTVL.

This rearrangement joins TRBV6-1 to TRBJ2-3; D is undetermined. V shed 4 bases and J shed 0 bases, with 8 bases lying between them. This CDR3 is 14 amino acids long. Germline loops: CDR1 MNHNS, CDR2 SASEGT. CDR3 residues: CASSALASTDTQYF. The CDR3 region has the DNA TGTGCCAGCAGTGCCCTGGCGAGCACAGATACGCAGTATTTT.

CDR3 residues: CASSFPPLTSGTHEQYF. DNA of the CDR3: TGTGCCAGCAGTTTCCCCCCCTTGACTAGCGGGACCCACGAGCAGTACTTC. The V call is TRBV27, the J call TRBJ2-7, with TRBD2 matching over 11 bases. V shed 3 bases and J 5 bases; nucleotides not matched to a gene: 12. There are 17 residues in the CDR3. Germline V CDR1 and CDR2: MNHEY, SMNVEV (reference sequence).

On this clone itself: This specimen includes other DNA sequences encoding the same CDR3. The V and J genes are TRBV29-1 and TRBJ1-5; TRBD1 aligns across 7 bases. J was trimmed by 2 bases and V by 6 bases; bases with no gene match: 4. CDR3 length: 13 residues. CDR1 is SQVTM and CDR2 is ANQGSEA in the germline V gene. CDR3 protein: CSVRQGGNQPQHF. For the CDR3, the DNA is TGCAGCGTGAGACAGGGTGGCAATCAGCCCCAGCATTTT.

The rearrangement links TRBV6-5 to TRBJ1-4; TRBD1 aligns across 7 bases. This CDR3 has 15 amino acids. The germline V gene has CDR1 MNHEY and CDR2 SVGAGI. V gave up 6 bases and J gave up 1 base; unmatched junction bases: 5. CDR3 bases: TGTGCCAGCAGAGGGACAGACCTAACTAATGAAAAACTGTTTTTT. Translating it yields CASRGTDLTNEKLFF.